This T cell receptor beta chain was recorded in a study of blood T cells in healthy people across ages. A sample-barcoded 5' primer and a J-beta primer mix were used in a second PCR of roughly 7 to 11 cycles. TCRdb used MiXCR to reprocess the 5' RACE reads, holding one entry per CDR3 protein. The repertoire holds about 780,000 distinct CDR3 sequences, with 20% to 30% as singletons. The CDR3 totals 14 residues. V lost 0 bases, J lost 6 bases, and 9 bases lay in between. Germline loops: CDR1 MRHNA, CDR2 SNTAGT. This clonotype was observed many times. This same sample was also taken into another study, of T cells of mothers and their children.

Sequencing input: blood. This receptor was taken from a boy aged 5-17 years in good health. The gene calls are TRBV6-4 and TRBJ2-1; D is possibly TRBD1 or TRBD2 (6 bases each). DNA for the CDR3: TGTGCCAGCAGTGACTCTGAGGGGGGCAATGAGCAGTTCTTC. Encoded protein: CASSDSEGGNEQFF.